What follows is one T cell receptor beta chain and its context. This clonotype was detected ten times or more. Its antigen remains unidentified. One base away there is no much larger clone; base qualities are not given. This entry is derived from a study of human T cells and chemical hapten exposure (dated by TCRdb to about 2021). Broadly, across the study: For sensitization, 2% DPC in acetone was applied to an approximately 2 cm by approximately 2 cm area of upper inner arm skin. Throughout the study period of 20 to 30 weeks, patients also received therapeutic DPC doses to the scalp every week. Patch testing was performed on the upper back with Finn chambers containing 0.01% DPC, and the patch tests were scored after 6 days according to International Contact Dermatitis Research Group standards. Alopecia areata with under or over 50% scalp involvement, alopecia totalis and alopecia universalis were represented in the patient cohort, which was mostly female. The libraries were sequenced as a pool, and the TCR yield per sample differed mostly because of small variations in library volumes within the pool. Peripheral blood TCR repertoire changes were tracked in vivo in alopecia patients during primary and secondary sensitization to the hapten diphenylcyclopropenone (DPC). Blood samples were taken from patients before sensitization (week 0) and at 2, 6 and about 24 weeks after DPC sensitization. For TCR sequencing, blood came from 25 to 35 alopecia patients at anywhere from one to four time points (pre-sensitization, 2, 6 and 24 weeks). Points the paper makes about the study in general: DPC sensitization did not change how many TCRs were above 1 in 1000 frequency, and no evidence was found of alterations in global repertoire structure. Because every patient had alopecia, a presumed autoimmune disease, the patients' immune response might differ from that of healthy individuals. Patch test score was positively correlated with the number of PT1 expanded TCRs, with significance at thresholds 8, 16 and 32 but not at 4. Repeated subsampling changed both the strength of the expansion versus patch-test correlation and the threshold at which that correlation became significant. Expanded TCRs formed significantly more large CDR3 similarity clusters than pre-sensitization or healthy control sets, consistent with antigen-driven responses.

The time point label for this specimen denotes: pre-sensitization, week 0. Read against the paper, the sample's treatment or condition label means: therapeutic diphenylcyclopropenone sensitization with weekly scalp DPC. Blood at each patch-test visit was drawn before the patch test was applied. Patients were eligible if aged 18 to 70, diagnosed with alopecia and judged suitable for DPC therapy, and pregnant patients were excluded. Total RNA was extracted from unfractionated whole blood that had been collected in Tempus Blood RNA tubes. The method was RACE. Data came from a NextSeq 500. During library preparation, unique molecular identifiers were attached to individual cDNA molecules so that TCRs could be counted in a quantitative, reproducible way. Both TCR alpha and TCR beta chains were sequenced from each blood RNA sample. The paper's processing steps were these. A median of approximately 100,000 TCRs per sample was observed, with a range of about 20,000 to 700,000. V, J and CDR3 annotation of the TCR reads was performed with the Decombinator software suite. To make PS versus PT1 abundance plots, every sample was subsampled to the same number of TCRs (28,000). Expanded TCRs were defined as absent before sensitization and observed at least eight times at the 2-week time point. Using fastp trimming at Q25 and MiXCR clonotype assembly, TCRdb reanalyzed the public sequencing data and kept in-frame beta chains. Every entry covers one CDR3 protein and lists the most common genes and DNA from its rows. The V and J calls come from TCRdb's annotation, not from the publication. This sample lists about 85,000 distinct CDR3 sequences; about 8.5% were detected once. The leading ten clones occupy 2.5% to 3% of the sample.

Based on the germline V gene (reference sequence), the CDR1 and CDR2 sequences are PRHDT and FYEKMQ. Cut back by 0 bases and 8 bases, the V and J ends lie 5 bases apart. Reading from cysteine to phenylalanine, the CDR3 counts 12 amino acids. The sequence is cut down to CDR3 DNA, 36 bases in frame from base 1. This TCR was recovered from a man aged 40-49 years with alopecia areata. Some clones in this sample may be carry-over from other donors' samples. The rearranged segments are TRBV13 and TRBJ1-5, with the D gene uncertain. Sequenced here: whole blood, sampled in connection with sensitization to the hapten diphenylcyclopropenone (DPC). The DNA reads TGTGCCAGCAGCTTAGGCCGAAAGCCCCAGCATTTT. Its protein is CASSLGRKPQHF. Outside the CDR3, residues come from the reference TRBV13 and TRBJ1-5 proteins, so the full variable domain is: AAGVIQSPRHLIKEKRETATLKCYPIPRHDTVYWYQQGPGQDPQFLISFYEKMQSDKGSIPDRFSAQQFSDYHSELNMSSLELGDSALYFCASSLGRKPQHFGDGTRLSIL.